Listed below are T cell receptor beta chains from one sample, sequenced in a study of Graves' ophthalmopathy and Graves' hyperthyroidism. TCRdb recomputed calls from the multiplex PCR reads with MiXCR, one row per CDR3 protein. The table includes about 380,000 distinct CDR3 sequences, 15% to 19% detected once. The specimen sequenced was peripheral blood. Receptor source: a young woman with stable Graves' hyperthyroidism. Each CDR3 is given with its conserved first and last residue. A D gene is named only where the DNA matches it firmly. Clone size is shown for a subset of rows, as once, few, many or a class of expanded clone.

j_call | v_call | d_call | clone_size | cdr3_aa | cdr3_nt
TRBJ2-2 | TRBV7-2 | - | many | CASSLRPSGDNTGELFF | TGTGCCAGCAGCTTACGCCCCTCAGGGGACAACACCGGGGAGCTGTTTTTT
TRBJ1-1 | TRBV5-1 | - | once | CASSLDPFWTEAFF | TGCGCCAGCAGCTTGGACCCCTTTTGGACTGAAGCTTTCTTT
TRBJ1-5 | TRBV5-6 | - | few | CASSVRANQPQHF | TGTGCCAGCAGCGTCCGGGCCAATCAGCCCCAGCATTTT
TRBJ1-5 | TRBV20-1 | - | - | CSARGGGRNQPQHF | TGCAGTGCCCGGGGGGGCGGGCGCAATCAGCCCCAGCATTTT
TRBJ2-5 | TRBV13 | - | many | CASSADGQETQYF | TGTGCCAGCAGCGCAGACGGGCAAGAGACCCAGTACTTC
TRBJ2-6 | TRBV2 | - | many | CASSEGGAGANVLTF | TGTGCCAGCAGTGAAGGAGGGGCCGGGGCCAACGTCCTGACTTTC
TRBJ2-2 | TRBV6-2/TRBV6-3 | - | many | CASQGLRNTGELFF | TGTGCCAGTCAGGGGTTGCGGAACACCGGGGAGCTGTTTTTT
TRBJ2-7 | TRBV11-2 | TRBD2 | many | CASSLSGGHYEQYF | TGTGCCAGCAGCTTGAGCGGGGGGCACTACGAGCAGTACTTC
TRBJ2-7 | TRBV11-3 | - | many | CASSPHSDLSYEQYF | TGTGCCAGCAGCCCCCACTCGGACTTGTCCTACGAGCAGTACTTC
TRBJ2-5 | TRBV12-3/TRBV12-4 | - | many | CASSSDGTQYF | TGTGCCAGCTCCTCGGACGGGACCCAGTACTTC
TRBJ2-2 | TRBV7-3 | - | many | CASSLADDGGELFF | TGTGCCAGCAGCTTGGCGGATGATGGCGGGGAGCTGTTTTTT
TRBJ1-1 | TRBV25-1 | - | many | CASSERWLGTEAFF | TGTGCCAGCAGTGAACGGTGGCTCGGAACTGAAGCTTTCTTT
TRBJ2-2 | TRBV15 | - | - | CATSSEGSVETGELFF | TGTGCCACCAGCAGTGAGGGATCGGTCGAGACCGGGGAGCTGTTTTTT
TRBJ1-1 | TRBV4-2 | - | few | CASRWGEGNTEAFF | TGTGCCAGCAGATGGGGCGAGGGGAACACTGAAGCTTTCTTT
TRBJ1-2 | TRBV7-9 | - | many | CASSLNLPVDYGYTF | TGTGCCAGCAGCCTCAATTTACCAGTAGACTATGGCTACACCTTC
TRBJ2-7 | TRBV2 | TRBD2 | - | CASILAGGYEQYF | TGTGCCAGCATTCTAGCGGGGGGCTACGAGCAGTACTTC
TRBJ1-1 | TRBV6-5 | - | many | CASSLEWEAFF | TGTGCCAGCAGTTTAGAGTGGGAAGCTTTCTTT
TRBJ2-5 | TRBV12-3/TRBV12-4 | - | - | CASTTTQGFGETQYF | TGTGCCAGCACCACCACCCAGGGTTTTGGAGAGACCCAGTACTTC
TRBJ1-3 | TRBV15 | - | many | CATSIDRREGNTIYF | TGTGCCACCAGTATTGACAGAAGGGAGGGAAACACCATATATTTT
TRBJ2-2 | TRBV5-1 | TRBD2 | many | CASSSSGGAGGELFF | TGCGCCAGCAGCTCGAGCGGGGGGGCCGGCGGGGAGCTGTTTTTT
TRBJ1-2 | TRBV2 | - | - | CASSEALRFGYTF | TGTGCCAGCAGTGAAGCCCTACGTTTTGGCTACACCTTC
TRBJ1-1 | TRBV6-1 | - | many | CASLQELFFF | TGTGCCAGTCTACAGGAGTTGTTCTTCTTT
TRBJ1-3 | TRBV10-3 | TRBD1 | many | CAISEQGAGNTIYF | TGTGCCATCAGTGAGCAGGGGGCTGGAAACACCATATATTTT
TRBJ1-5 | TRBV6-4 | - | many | CASSGRNQPQHF | TGTGCCAGCAGTGGGCGGAACCAGCCCCAGCATTTT
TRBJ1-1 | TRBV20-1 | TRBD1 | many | CSARAGGGNTEAFF | TGCAGTGCTAGAGCAGGGGGCGGGAACACTGAAGCTTTCTTT
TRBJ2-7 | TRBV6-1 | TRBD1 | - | CASSSGTGGFGEQYF | TGTGCCAGCAGCTCCGGGACAGGGGGCTTCGGCGAGCAGTACTTC
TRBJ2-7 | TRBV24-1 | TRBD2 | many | CATSGGTSGNYEQYF | TGTGCCACCAGTGGTGGGACTAGCGGGAACTACGAGCAGTACTTC
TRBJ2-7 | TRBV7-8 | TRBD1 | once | CASSIRDSFYEQYF | TGTGCCAGCAGCATCCGGGACAGCTTCTACGAGCAGTACTTC
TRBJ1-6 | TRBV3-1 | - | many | CASSQNPGSNSPLHF | TGTGCCAGCAGCCAAAATCCCGGGAGCAATTCACCCCTCCACTTT
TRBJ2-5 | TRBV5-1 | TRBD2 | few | CASSLVPASGETQYF | TGCGCCAGCAGCTTGGTCCCCGCTAGCGGTGAGACCCAGTACTTC
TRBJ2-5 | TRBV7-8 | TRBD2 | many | CASSMASGVEETQYF | TGTGCCAGCAGCATGGCTAGCGGGGTTGAGGAGACCCAGTACTTC
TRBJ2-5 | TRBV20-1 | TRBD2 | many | CSAGAGLGETQYF | TGCAGTGCAGGAGCGGGGCTGGGGGAGACCCAGTACTTC
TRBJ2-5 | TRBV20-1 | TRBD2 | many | CSAREGGRGETQYF | TGCAGTGCTAGAGAGGGCGGGAGGGGAGAGACCCAGTACTTC
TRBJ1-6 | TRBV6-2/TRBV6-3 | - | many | CASSLTGDNSPLHF | TGTGCCAGCAGTTTGACAGGAGATAATTCACCCCTCCACTTT
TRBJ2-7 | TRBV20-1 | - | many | CSAGTFSYEQYF | TGCAGTGCTGGTACATTTTCCTACGAGCAGTACTTC